The rows below give T cell receptor beta chains drawn from one sample of a study of T cells expressing NK-cell markers. TCRdb derives one entry per CDR3 protein from the 5' RACE reads, leaving out DNA. The table for this sample gives about 540,000 distinct CDR3 sequences. The sample taken for sequencing was blood T cells: a sorted CD56 or NKG2C T cell subset, CD4+ or CD8+ T cells, or bulk PBMC T cells (not recorded which). The receptors were gathered from a man aged 18 to 30 in good health. Each CDR3 is given with its conserved first and last residue.

v_call	cdr3_length	j_call	cdr3_aa
TRBV30	13	TRBJ2-2	CAWSVGDPGELFF
TRBV20-1	14	TRBJ2-1	CSAQSGTGSNEQFF
TRBV6-5	17	TRBJ2-7	CASSHLPGGQRIYEQYF
TRBV5-1	15	TRBJ1-1	CASSLDQGSGTEAFF
TRBV27	14	TRBJ2-2	CASRLGQYTGELFF
TRBV18	16	TRBJ2-7	CASSPRPGTARDEQYF
TRBV11-2	16	TRBJ2-1	CASSIGLARKYNEQFF
TRBV5-6	13	TRBJ2-7	CASSQTAAYEQYF
TRBV20-1	13	TRBJ2-3	CSARLQGTDTQYF
TRBV19	14	TRBJ1-1	CASSRDRGATEAFF
TRBV24-1	15	TRBJ2-2	CATSDLGRETGELFF
TRBV25-1	13	TRBJ2-7	CASSEWPPYEQYF
TRBV12-3/TRBV12-4	12	TRBJ2-1	CASWGGYNEQFF
TRBV10-3	15	TRBJ2-7	CAISDAGTGFHEQYF
TRBV3-1	17	TRBJ1-1	CASSQVTLGRELAEAFF
TRBV9	14	TRBJ2-3	CASSFRTSPDTQYF
TRBV12-3/TRBV12-4	15	TRBJ2-1	CASSSDRVSYNEQFF
TRBV6-1	15	TRBJ2-3	CASKRTEQGPDTQYF
TRBV4-1	13	TRBJ1-5	CASSQETFQPQHF
TRBV12-3/TRBV12-4	17	TRBJ1-3	CASSPRPGLGVGNTIYF